This T cell receptor (beta chain) was documented in a study of patients and donors after allogeneic stem cell transplantation. TCRdb re-called the RT-PCR reads with MiXCR, one entry per CDR3 protein. The sample records over 350,000 distinct CDR3 sequences, approximately 16% being singletons. Unmatched junction bases numbered 14, after V lost 9 bases and J lost 4 bases. The CDR3 runs 15 residues. Germline values: CDR1 SGDLS, CDR2 YYNGEE. This receptor was identified in a human donor who was either an allogeneic HSCT recipient or a stem cell or donor lymphocyte infusion donor (not recorded which). It is not recorded whose cells these are; they may come from a transplant donor. The chain combines TRBV9 with TRBJ2-5, with 8 bases lining up with TRBD2. The specimen sequenced was blood, either unsorted or a sorted T cell fraction (not recorded which). The CDR3 nucleotides read TGTGCCACCAAGTTCAGCGGGGGTCGTGGAGAGACCCAGTACTTC. As protein: CATKFSGGRGETQYF.